This TCR beta chain comes out of a study of shared T cell receptors in the human thymus. The protocol was immunoSEQ multiplex PCR, while the TCRdb copy is restricted to in-frame clones and leaves out a portion. The sample lists some 640,000 clones, around 87% occurring once. Germline-derived CDR1 and CDR2 are LGHNA and YSLEER. V lost 1 base and J lost 3; bases outside the gene matches: 3. The CDR3 extends over 15 amino acids. The data were also submitted as part of a second study, on human thymus T cells. As that study records: Thymus tissue was removed during corrective cardiac surgery. Thymic and blood repertoires seemed to show skewed V and J gene use. Unrelated individuals had highly overlapping thymic repertoires, as reported in related research.

The chain combines TRBV4-3 with TRBJ2-7, with 10 bases fitting TRBD1. What was sequenced was thymocytes. The clonotype was recovered from a boy under three years old with a congenital heart defect. The CDR3 nucleotides read TGCGCCAGCAGCCAAGCCGGGACAGGGGACTACGAGCAGTACTTC. Translation gives CASSQAGTGDYEQYF.